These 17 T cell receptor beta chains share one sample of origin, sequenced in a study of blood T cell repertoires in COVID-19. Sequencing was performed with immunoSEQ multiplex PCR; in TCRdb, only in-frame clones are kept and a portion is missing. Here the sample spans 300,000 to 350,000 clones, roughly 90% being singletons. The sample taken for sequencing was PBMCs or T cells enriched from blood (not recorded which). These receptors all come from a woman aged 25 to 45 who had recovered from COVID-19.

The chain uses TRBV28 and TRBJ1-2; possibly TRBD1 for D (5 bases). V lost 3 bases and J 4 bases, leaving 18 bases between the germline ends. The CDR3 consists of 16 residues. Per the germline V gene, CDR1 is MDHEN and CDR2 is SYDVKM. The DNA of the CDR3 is TGTGCCAGCAGTTTTGGTCTCGGGGGGAATTCCTATGGCTACACCTTC. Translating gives CASSFGLGGNSYGYTF.

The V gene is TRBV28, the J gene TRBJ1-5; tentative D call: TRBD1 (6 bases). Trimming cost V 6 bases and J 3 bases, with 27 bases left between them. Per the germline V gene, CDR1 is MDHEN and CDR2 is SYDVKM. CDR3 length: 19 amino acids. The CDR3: CASSGIIAGGAWNNQPQHF. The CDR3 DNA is TGTGCCAGCAGCGGGATCATTGCGGGGGGCGCTTGGAACAATCAGCCCCAGCATTTT.

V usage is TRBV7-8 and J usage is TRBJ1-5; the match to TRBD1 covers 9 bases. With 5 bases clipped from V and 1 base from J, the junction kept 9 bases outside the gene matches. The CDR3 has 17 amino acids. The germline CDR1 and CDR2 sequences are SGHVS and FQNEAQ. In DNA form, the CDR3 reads TGTGCCAGCAGCCCAGGACAGGGGAGGTCGAGCAATCAGCCCCAGCATTTT. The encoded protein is CASSPGQGRSSNQPQHF.

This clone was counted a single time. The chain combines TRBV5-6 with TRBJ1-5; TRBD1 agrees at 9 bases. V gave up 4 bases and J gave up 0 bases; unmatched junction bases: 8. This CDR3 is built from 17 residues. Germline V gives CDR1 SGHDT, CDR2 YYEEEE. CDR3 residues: CASSIRDRDYSNQPQHF. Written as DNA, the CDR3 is TGTGCCAGCAGCATCCGGGACAGGGACTATAGCAATCAGCCCCAGCATTTT.

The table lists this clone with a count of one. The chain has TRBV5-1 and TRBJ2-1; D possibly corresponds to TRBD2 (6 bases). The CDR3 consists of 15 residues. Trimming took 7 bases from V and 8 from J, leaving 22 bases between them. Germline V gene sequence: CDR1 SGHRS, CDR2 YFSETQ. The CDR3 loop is CASGRDSYGSDEQFF. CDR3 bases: TGCGCCAGCGGCCGGGACTCCTATGGCTCGGATGAGCAGTTCTTC.

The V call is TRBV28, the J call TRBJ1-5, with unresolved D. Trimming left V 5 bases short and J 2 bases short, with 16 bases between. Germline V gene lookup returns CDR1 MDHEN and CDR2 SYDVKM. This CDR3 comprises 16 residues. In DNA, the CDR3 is TGTGCCAGCAGTGCCCTCGTGGAGTGGGGCAATCAGCCCCAGCATTTT. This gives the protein CASSALVEWGNQPQHF.

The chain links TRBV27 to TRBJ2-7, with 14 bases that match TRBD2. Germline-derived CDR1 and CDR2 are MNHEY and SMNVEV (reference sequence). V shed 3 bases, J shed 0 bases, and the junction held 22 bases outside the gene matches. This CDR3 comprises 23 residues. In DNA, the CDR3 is TGTGCCAGCAGTTTTGTCTCCCCGGGACTAGCGGGAGTGACTTTGCAAAGCTCCTACGAGCAGTACTTC. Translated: CASSFVSPGLAGVTLQSSYEQYF.

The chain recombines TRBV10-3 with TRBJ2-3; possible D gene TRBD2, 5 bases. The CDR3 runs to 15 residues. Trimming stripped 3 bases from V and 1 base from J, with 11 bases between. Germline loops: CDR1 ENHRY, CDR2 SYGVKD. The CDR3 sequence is CAISEGAVGTDTQYF. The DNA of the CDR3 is TGTGCCATCAGTGAAGGAGCGGTCGGCACAGATACGCAGTATTTT.

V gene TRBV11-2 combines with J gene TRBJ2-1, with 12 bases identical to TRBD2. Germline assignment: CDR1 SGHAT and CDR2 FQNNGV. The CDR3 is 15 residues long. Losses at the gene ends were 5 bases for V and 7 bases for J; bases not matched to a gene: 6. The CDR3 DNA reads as TGTGCCAGCAGCCCGGTGACTAGCGGGAGAAATGAGCAGTTCTTC. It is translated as CASSPVTSGRNEQFF.

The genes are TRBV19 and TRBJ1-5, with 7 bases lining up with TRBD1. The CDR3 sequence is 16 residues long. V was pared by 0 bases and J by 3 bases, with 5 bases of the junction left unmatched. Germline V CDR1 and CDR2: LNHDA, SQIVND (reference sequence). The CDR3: CASSIDQGGNNQPQHF. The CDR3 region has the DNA TGTGCCAGTAGTATAGACCAGGGGGGTAACAATCAGCCCCAGCATTTT.

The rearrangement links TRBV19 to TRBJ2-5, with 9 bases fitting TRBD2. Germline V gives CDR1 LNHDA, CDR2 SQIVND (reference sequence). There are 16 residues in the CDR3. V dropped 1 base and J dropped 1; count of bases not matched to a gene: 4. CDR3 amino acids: CASSIGGSGSQETQYF. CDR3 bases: TGTGCCAGTAGTATAGGTGGTAGCGGGAGCCAAGAGACCCAGTACTTC. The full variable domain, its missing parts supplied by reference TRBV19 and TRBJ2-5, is DGGITQSPKYLFRKEGQNVTLSCEQNLNHDAMYWYRQDPGQGLRLIYYSQIVNDFQKGDIAEGYSVSREKKESFPLTVTSAQKNPTAFYLCASSIGGSGSQETQYFGPGTRLLVL.

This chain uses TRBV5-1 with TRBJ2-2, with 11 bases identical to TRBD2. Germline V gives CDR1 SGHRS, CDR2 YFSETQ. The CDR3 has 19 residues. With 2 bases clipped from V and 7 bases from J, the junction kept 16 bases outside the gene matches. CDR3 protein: CASSLVISGRALSSGELFF. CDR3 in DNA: TGCGCCAGCAGCTTAGTGATTAGCGGGAGGGCCTTGTCGAGCGGGGAGCTGTTTTTT.

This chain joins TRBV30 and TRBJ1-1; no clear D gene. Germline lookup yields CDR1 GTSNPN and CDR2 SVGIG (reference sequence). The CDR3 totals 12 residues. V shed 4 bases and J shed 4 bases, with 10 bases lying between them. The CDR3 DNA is TGTGCCTGGAATCCAGTGGCCACTGAAGCTTTCTTT. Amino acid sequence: CAWNPVATEAFF.

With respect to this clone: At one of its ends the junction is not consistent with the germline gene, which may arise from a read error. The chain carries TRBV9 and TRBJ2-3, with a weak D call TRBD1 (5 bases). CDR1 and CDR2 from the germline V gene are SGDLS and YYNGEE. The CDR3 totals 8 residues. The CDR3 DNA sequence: TGTGCCGGTTGGGGCCGACATTTT. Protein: CAGWGRHF.

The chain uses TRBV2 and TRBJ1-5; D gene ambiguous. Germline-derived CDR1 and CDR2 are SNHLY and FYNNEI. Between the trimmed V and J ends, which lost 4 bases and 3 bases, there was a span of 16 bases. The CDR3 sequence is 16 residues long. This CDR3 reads CASSGFVDGDNQPQHF. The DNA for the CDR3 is TGTGCCAGCAGTGGTTTTGTGGACGGGGACAATCAGCCCCAGCATTTT.

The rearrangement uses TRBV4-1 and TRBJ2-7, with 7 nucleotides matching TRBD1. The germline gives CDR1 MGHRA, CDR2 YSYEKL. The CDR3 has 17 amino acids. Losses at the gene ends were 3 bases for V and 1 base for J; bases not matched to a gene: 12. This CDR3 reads CASSQEPTGTESYEQYF. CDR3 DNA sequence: TGCGCCAGCAGCCAGGAGCCAACCGGGACAGAATCCTACGAGCAGTACTTC.

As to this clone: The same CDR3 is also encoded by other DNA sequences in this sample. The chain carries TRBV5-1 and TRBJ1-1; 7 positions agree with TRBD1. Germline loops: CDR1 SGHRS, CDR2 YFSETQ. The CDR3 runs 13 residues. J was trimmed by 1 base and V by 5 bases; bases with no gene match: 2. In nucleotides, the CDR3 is TGCGCCAGCAGTACAGGGGAGAACACTGAAGCTTTCTTT. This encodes CASSTGENTEAFF.